Below, 14 T cell receptor beta chains from the same sample are listed, as sequenced in a study of glioma-infiltrating T cells. TCR alpha and beta CDR3 regions were amplified from RNA using iRepertoire nested multiplex PCR. TCRdb itself ran the multiplex PCR reads through MiXCR, one entry per CDR3 protein. The data contain about 110,000 distinct CDR3 sequences, 25% of them seen just once; the ten biggest clones take up about a third. Sequencing used glioma tissue, nonneoplastic brain tissue, or PBMCs (not recorded which). These receptors were obtained from a human donor with low-grade glioma or glioblastoma, undergoing nonglioma brain surgery, or in good health (not recorded which).

This clonotype was picked up many times. The chain combines TRBV11-2 with TRBJ2-3, with 10 bases aligning to TRBD1. The germline V gene has CDR1 SGHAT and CDR2 FQNNGV. With 5 bases clipped from V and 3 bases from J, the junction kept 5 bases outside the gene matches. The CDR3 length is 15 residues. The CDR3 sequence: CASSPDRGETDTQYF. The CDR3 DNA sequence: TGTGCCAGCAGCCCGGACAGGGGGGAAACAGATACGCAGTATTTT.

This CDR3 reads CASTKTGRNEQFF. CDR3 DNA sequence: TGTGCCAGCACCAAGACAGGGAGGAATGAGCAGTTCTTC. This sequence joins TRBV11-3 and TRBJ2-1, with D perhaps matching TRBD1 (7 bases). V was clipped by 7 bases and J by 7 bases, with 14 bases between them. Germline V gives CDR1 SGHNT, CDR2 YENEEA. This CDR3 has 13 residues.

A single count supports this clonotype. The chain links TRBV7-9 to TRBJ1-1; D not certain. Trimming took 11 bases from V and 11 from J, leaving 18 bases between them. CDR1 SEHNR and CDR2 FQNEAQ come from the germline V gene (reference sequence). The CDR3 length is 11 residues. DNA of the CDR3: TGTGCCGCCAGTTACTCCCCAGATGCTTTCTTT. The encoded protein is CAASYSPDAFF.

Concerning this clonotype: The junction and the germline gene differ at one end; a read error may be behind it. The chain has TRBV18 and TRBJ1-1, with D uncertain. CDR1 is KGHSH, CDR2 LQKENI, per germline. This CDR3 is 15 amino acids long. CDR3 region: CASSHGEVMNTEASF. In DNA form, the CDR3 reads TGTGCCAGCTCCCATGGGGAGGTAATGAACACTGAAGCTTCCTTT.

This clonotype has a count of ten or more. The CDR3 reads CASSPRGQGSSGNTIYF. The DNA of the CDR3 is TGTGCCAGCAGCCCCAGAGGACAGGGGTCCTCTGGAAACACCATATATTTT. The chain uses TRBV11-2 and TRBJ1-3, with TRBD1 identical over 9 bases. The germline CDR1 and CDR2 sequences are SGHAT and FQNNGV. The CDR3 extends over 17 amino acids. The ends lost 5 bases at V and 0 bases at J; junction bases unmatched: 8.

In its sample, this clonotype was seen many times. The CDR3 DNA sequence: TGCGCCAGCAGTGAAAGAGGGGGCTACACTGAAGCTTTCTTT. Translation: CASSERGGYTEAFF. The chain couples TRBV4-1 to TRBJ1-1, with 7 positions matching TRBD1. The junction had 7 bases not matched to a gene; V was cut back by 6 bases and J by 3 bases. The CDR3 covers 14 residues. The germline V gene encodes CDR1 MGHRA and CDR2 YSYEKL.

CDR3 loop: CASTLTDSGQFF. The DNA of the CDR3 is TGTGCCAGCACACTTACCGACAGTGGGCAGTTCTTC. V is TRBV7-9 and J is TRBJ2-1; TRBD1 might be the D (5 bases). This CDR3 spans 12 amino acids. Trimming removed 7 bases at V and 12 bases at J, with 16 bases between. Germline V gives CDR1 SEHNR, CDR2 FQNEAQ (reference sequence).

Points on this clonotype: This clone may be a read error of a much larger clone one base away. The CDR3 DNA sequence: TGTGCCAGCAGCCCCTATGTCAGGGGTGGCAATGAGCAGTACTTC. Translating it yields CASSPYVRGGNEQYF. The chain couples TRBV3-1 to TRBJ2-1; D is possibly TRBD1 (6 bases). TRBJ2-7 explains the end of the DNA better; the J call may be wrong. The CDR3 spans 15 residues. The germline V gene encodes CDR1 LGHDT and CDR2 YNNKEL (reference sequence).

This clonotype was seen ten or more times. The chain has TRBV7-3 and TRBJ1-2, with D possibly being TRBD1 (6 bases). V lost 4 bases and J 9 bases, leaving 18 bases between the germline ends. From germline, CDR1 is SGHTA and CDR2 FQGTGA. The CDR3 is 14 residues long. DNA for the CDR3: TGTGCCAGCAGCTCTACAGGGCTTTCTGGAAGCTACACCTTC. Its translation: CASSSTGLSGSYTF.

In this sample, this clonotype turned up many times. V gene TRBV20-1 combines with J gene TRBJ2-7; TRBD2 matches at 9 bases. The V gene's germline CDR1 is DFQATT and CDR2 SNEGSKA (reference sequence). With 6 bases clipped from V and 3 bases from J, the junction kept 6 bases outside the gene matches. CDR3 length equals 13 residues. The CDR3 nucleotides are TGCAGTGCCTCCTCTAGCGGGATCTACGAGCAGTACTTC. Translation gives CSASSSGIYEQYF.

With respect to this clonotype: This may stem from a read error, because a much larger clone lies one nucleotide away. This chain connects TRBV29-1 to TRBJ2-3, with D hard to call. CDR1 SQVTM and CDR2 ANQGSEA come from the germline V gene. Trimming took 4 bases from V and 0 from J, leaving 17 bases between them. CDR3 length equals 16 residues. The CDR3 loop reads CSVALRPITSTDTQYF. The CDR3 coding sequence is TGCAGCGTTGCCTTAAGACCCATTACTAGCACAGATACGCAGTATTTT.

This clonotype was recorded at least ten times. V is TRBV20-1 and J is TRBJ2-1; TRBD2 is a possible D gene (6 bases). CDR1 is DFQATT and CDR2 is SNEGSKA in the germline V gene (reference sequence). This CDR3 has 14 amino acids. The ends were cut back, 8 bases at V and 0 bases at J, with 14 bases in the middle. The CDR3 is CSKGAGSSYNEQFF. As DNA, the CDR3 is TGCAGTAAAGGGGCGGGGAGCTCCTACAATGAGCAGTTCTTC.

This clonotype showed up many times. The chain carries TRBV29-1 and TRBJ2-7; weak D call: TRBD2 (6 bases). The germline V and J ends were trimmed by 3 bases and 0 bases, with 9 bases remaining between them. The germline V gene encodes CDR1 SQVTM and CDR2 ANQGSEA. The CDR3 covers 13 residues. The CDR3 region has the DNA TGCAGCGTTGAGGGACTGACCTCCTACGAGCAGTACTTC. Amino acid sequence: CSVEGLTSYEQYF.

This clonotype has a count of ten or more. This sequence joins TRBV20-1 and TRBJ2-5; 8 bases map to TRBD2. From germline, CDR1 is DFQATT and CDR2 SNEGSKA (reference sequence). The CDR3 sequence is 15 residues long. The J segment lost 1 base and the V segment lost 0 bases, leaving 4 bases of the junction unmatched. The CDR3 DNA reads as TGCAGTGCTAGAGATGGCGGGGGGCTCCAAGAGACCCAGTACTTC. Protein: CSARDGGGLQETQYF.